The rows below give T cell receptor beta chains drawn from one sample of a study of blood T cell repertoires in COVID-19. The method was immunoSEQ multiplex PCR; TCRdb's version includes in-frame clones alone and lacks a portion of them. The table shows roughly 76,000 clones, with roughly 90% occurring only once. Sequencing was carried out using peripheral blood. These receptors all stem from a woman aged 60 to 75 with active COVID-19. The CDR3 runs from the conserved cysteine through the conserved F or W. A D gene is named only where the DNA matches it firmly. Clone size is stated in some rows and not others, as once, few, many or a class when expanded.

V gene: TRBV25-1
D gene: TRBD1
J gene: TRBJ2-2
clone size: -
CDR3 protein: CASRGTGGVTGELFF
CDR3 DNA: TGTGCCAGCCGTGGGACAGGGGGCGTCACCGGGGAGCTGTTTTTT

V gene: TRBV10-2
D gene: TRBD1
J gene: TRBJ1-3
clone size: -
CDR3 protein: CASSESHRGRDTIYF
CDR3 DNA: TGCGCCAGCAGTGAGTCGCACAGGGGGAGGGACACCATATATTTT

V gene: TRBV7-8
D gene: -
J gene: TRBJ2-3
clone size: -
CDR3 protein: CASSQGSPANTQYF
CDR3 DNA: TGTGCCAGCAGCCAGGGGTCCCCCGCCAATACGCAGTATTTT

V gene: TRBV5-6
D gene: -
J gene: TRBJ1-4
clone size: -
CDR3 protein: CASSLGRRDEKLFF
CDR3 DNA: TGTGCCAGCAGCTTGGGAAGACGGGATGAAAAACTGTTTTTT

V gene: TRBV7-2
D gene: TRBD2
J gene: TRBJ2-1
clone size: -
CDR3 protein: CASSFASGRRDEQFF
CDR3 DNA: TGTGCCAGCAGCTTCGCTAGCGGGAGGAGGGATGAGCAGTTCTTC

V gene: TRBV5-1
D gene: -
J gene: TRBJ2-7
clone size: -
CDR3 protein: CASSLAPFYEQYF
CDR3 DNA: TGCGCCAGCAGCTTGGCCCCGTTCTACGAGCAGTACTTC

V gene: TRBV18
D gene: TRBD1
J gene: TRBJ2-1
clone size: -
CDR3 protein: CASSPQKGQGAYNEQFF
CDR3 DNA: TGTGCCAGCTCACCACAGAAAGGACAGGGGGCTTACAATGAGCAGTTCTTC

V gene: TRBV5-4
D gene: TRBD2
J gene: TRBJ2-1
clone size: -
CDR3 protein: CASSRGTSGILEQFF
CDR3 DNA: TGTGCCAGCAGCCGAGGGACTAGCGGGATTCTTGAGCAGTTCTTC

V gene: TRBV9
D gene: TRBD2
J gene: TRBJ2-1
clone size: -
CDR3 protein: CASSERTSGSYNEQFF
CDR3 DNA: TGTGCCAGCAGCGAACGGACTAGCGGCTCCTACAATGAGCAGTTCTTC

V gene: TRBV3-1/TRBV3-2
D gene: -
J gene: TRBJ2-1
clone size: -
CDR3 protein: CASSQDITEVHEQFF
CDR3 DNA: TGTGCCAGCAGCCAAGACATAACGGAGGTTCATGAGCAGTTCTTC

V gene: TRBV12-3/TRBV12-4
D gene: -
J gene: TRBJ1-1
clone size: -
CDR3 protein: CASSFYPAEAFF
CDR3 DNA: TGTGCCAGCAGTTTTTATCCGGCTGAAGCTTTCTTT

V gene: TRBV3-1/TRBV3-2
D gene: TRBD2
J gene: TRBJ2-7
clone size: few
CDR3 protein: CASSQATSGRNEQYF
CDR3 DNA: TGTGCCAGCAGCCAAGCTACTAGCGGGAGGAACGAGCAGTACTTC

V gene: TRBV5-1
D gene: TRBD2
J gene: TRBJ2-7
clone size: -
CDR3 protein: CASSIGGSSYEQYF
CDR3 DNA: TGCGCCAGCTCTATCGGGGGGAGCTCCTACGAGCAGTACTTC

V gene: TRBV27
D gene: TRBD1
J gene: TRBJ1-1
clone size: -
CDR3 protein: CASSLRTGFMNTEAFF
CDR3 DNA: TGTGCCAGCAGTCTCAGGACAGGGTTCATGAACACTGAAGCTTTCTTT

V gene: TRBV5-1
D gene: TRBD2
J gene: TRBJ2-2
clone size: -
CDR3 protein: CASRSGTSNTGELFF
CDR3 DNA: TGCGCCAGCAGGTCCGGGACTAGCAACACCGGGGAGCTGTTTTTT

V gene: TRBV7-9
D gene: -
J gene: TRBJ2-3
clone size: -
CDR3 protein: CASTGLSTDTQYF
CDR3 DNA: TGTGCCTCTACGGGACTTAGCACAGATACGCAGTATTTT

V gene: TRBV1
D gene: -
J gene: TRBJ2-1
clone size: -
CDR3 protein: CTSSRGSFGLAGDNEQFF
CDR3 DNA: TGCACCAGCAGCCGAGGTAGCTTTGGACTAGCGGGGGACAATGAGCAGTTCTTC

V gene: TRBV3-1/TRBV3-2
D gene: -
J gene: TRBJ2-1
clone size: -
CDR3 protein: CASRGTSSHARNEQFF
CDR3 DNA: TGTGCCAGCAGGGGAACTAGCTCCCACGCAAGGAATGAGCAGTTCTTC

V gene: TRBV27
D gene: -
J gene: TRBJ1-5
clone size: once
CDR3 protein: CASSLSRGNQPQHF
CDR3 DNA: TGTGCCAGCAGTTTATCTCGGGGCAATCAGCCCCAGCATTTT

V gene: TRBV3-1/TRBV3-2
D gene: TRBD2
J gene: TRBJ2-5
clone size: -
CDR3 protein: CASRGTSEKETQYF
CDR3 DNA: TGTGCCAGCCGAGGGACTAGCGAAAAAGAGACCCAGTACTTC

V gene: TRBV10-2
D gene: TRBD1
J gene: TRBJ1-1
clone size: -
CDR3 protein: CASTDWTGRAFF
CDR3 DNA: TGCGCCAGCACCGATTGGACAGGTCGGGCTTTCTTT

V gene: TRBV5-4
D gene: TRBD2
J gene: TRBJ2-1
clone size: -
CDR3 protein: CASSSSGTSTKWEQFF
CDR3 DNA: TGTGCCAGCAGCTCATCCGGGACTAGCACTAAATGGGAGCAGTTCTTC

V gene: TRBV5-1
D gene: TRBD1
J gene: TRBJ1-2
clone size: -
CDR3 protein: CASSQGVGGYTF
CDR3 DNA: TGCGCCAGCAGCCAGGGGGTAGGGGGCTACACCTTC

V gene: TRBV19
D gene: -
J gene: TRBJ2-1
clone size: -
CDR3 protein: CASRQYNEQFF
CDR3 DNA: TGTGCCAGTAGACAGTACAATGAGCAGTTCTTC

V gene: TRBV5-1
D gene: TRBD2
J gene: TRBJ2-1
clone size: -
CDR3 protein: CASSRIAGDNEQFF
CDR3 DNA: TGCGCCAGCAGCAGGATAGCGGGAGACAATGAGCAGTTCTTC

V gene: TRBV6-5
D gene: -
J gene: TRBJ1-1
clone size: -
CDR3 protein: CAAKIQGQSNTEAFF
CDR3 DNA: TGTGCCGCTAAAATCCAGGGCCAGTCGAACACTGAAGCTTTCTTT

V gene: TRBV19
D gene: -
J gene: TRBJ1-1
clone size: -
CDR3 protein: CASRNIWEVGTEAFF
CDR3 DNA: TGTGCCAGTAGAAATATTTGGGAGGTGGGAACTGAAGCTTTCTTT

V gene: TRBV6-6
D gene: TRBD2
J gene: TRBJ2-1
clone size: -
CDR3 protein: CASSPEGLVVLEQFF
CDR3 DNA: TGTGCCAGCAGCCCGGAAGGACTAGTAGTGCTTGAGCAGTTCTTC

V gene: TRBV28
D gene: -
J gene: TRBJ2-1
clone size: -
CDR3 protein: CASSNNEQFF
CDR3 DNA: TGTGCCAGCAGCAACAATGAGCAGTTCTTC

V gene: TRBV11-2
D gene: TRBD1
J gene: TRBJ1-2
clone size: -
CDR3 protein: CASSQTGVIGYTF
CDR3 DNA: TGTGCCAGCAGCCAAACAGGGGTGATTGGCTACACCTTC

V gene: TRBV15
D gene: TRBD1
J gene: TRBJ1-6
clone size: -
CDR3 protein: CATSRDRANSPLHF
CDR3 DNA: TGTGCCACCAGCAGGGACAGGGCGAATTCACCCCTCCACTTT

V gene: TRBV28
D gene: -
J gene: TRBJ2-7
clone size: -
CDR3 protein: CASRGRPHEQYF
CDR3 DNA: TGTGCCAGCAGGGGGAGGCCCCACGAGCAGTACTTC

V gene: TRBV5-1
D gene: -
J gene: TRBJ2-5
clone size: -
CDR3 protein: CASSLGFSGEEETQYF
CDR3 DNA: TGCGCCAGCAGCTTGGGGTTTTCGGGAGAGGAAGAGACCCAGTACTTC

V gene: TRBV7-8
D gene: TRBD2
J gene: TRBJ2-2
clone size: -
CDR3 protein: CASSSGTSGTGGELFF
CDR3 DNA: TGTGCCAGCAGCTCCGGGACTAGCGGGACCGGCGGGGAGCTGTTTTTT

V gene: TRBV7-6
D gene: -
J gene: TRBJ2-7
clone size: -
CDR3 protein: CASTSSNEQYF
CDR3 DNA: TGTGCCAGCACTTCTAGCAACGAGCAGTACTTC

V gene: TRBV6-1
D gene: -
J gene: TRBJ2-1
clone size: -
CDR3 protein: CASSELANSYNEQFF
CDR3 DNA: TGTGCCAGCAGTGAACTTGCGAACAGCTACAATGAGCAGTTCTTC

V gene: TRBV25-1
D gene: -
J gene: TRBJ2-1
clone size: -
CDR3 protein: CASSDYRSYNEQFF
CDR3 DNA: TGTGCCAGCAGTGATTATCGGAGTTACAATGAGCAGTTCTTC

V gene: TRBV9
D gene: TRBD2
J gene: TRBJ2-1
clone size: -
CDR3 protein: CASSVAPAGEGEQFF
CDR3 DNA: TGTGCCAGCAGCGTAGCTCCAGCGGGAGAGGGTGAGCAGTTCTTC

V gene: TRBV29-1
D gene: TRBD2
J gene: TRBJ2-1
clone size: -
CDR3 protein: CSHEEGSGRLNEQFF
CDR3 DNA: TGCAGCCACGAGGAGGGTAGCGGGAGGCTGAATGAGCAGTTCTTC

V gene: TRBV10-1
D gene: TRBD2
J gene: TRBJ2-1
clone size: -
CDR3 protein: CASSLLAGGYNEQFF
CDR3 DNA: TGCGCCAGCAGCCTCCTAGCGGGAGGGTACAATGAGCAGTTCTTC

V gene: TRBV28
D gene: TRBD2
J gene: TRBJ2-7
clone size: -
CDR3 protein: CASIPAGPSYEQYF
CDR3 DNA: TGTGCCAGCATCCCAGCGGGGCCTTCCTACGAGCAGTACTTC

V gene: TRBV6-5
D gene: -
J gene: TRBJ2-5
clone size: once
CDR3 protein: CASSSGRETQYF
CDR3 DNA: TGTGCCAGCAGCTCAGGGAGGGAGACCCAGTACTTC

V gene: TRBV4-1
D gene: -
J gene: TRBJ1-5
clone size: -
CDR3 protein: CASSQVPTGKYQPQHF
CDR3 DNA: TGCGCCAGCAGCCAAGTCCCCACAGGGAAATATCAGCCCCAGCATTTT

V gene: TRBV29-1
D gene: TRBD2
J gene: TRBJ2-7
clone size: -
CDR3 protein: CSVLTSGRREQYF
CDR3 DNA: TGCAGCGTCCTCACTAGCGGGAGACGCGAGCAGTACTTC

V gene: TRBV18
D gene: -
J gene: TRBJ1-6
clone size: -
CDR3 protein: CASSPLDEHGGSPLHF
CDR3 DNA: TGTGCCAGCTCACCATTAGACGAACACGGCGGTTCACCCCTCCACTTT

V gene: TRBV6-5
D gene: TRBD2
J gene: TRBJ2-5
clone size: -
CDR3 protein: CASRRTSGPQETQYF
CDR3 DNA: TGTGCCAGCAGGCGTACTAGCGGGCCCCAAGAGACCCAGTACTTC

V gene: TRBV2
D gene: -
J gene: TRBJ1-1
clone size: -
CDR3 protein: CASTTTGNTEAFF
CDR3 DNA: TGTGCCAGCACCACTACAGGGAACACTGAAGCTTTCTTT

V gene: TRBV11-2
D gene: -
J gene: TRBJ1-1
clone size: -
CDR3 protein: CASSRGMNTEAFF
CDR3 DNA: TGTGCCAGCAGCCGCGGCATGAACACTGAAGCTTTCTTT

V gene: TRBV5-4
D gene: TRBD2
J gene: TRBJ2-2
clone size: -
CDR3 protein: CASSSKREAHTGELFF
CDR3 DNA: TGTGCCAGCAGCTCCAAGCGGGAGGCCCACACCGGGGAGCTGTTTTTT

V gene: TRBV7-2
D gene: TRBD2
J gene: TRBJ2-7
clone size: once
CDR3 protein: CASSFGLATNEQYF
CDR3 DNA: TGTGCCAGCAGCTTCGGACTAGCGACCAACGAGCAGTACTTC

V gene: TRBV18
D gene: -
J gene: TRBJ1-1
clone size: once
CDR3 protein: CASSPEQAITEAFF
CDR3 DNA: TGTGCCAGCTCACCCGAACAGGCGATCACTGAAGCTTTCTTT

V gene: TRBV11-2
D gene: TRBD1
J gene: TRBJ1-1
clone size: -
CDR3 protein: CASSFTRQGGRTEAFF
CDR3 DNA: TGTGCCAGCAGCTTTACAAGACAGGGGGGACGCACTGAAGCTTTCTTT

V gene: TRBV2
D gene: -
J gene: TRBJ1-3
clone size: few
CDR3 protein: CASNPIRVSGNTIYF
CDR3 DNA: TGTGCCAGCAACCCAATTCGGGTCTCTGGAAACACCATATATTTT

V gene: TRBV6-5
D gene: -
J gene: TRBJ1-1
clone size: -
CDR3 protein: CASIYRVSGTTEAFF
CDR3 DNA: TGTGCCAGCATATACCGGGTCTCTGGAACAACTGAAGCTTTCTTT

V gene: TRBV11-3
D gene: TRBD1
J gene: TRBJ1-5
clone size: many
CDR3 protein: CASTLRGTQPQHF
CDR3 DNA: TGTGCCAGCACCCTCAGGGGGACTCAGCCCCAGCATTTT

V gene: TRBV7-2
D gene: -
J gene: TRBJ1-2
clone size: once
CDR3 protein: CASSLDPAGTQTGYTF
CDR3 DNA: TGTGCCAGCAGCTTAGACCCCGCAGGGACACAGACTGGCTACACCTTC

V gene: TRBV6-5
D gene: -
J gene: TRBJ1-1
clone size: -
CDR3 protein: CASKTRVTEAFF
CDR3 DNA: TGTGCCAGCAAAACCAGGGTCACTGAAGCTTTCTTT